This T cell receptor (beta chain) was found in a study of control samples from healthy donors and cancer patients. Using immunoSEQ multiplex PCR, the repertoire was profiled, and TCRdb retains in-frame clones only, with some absent. The sample holds around 100,000 clones, approximately 90% seen once. The CDR3 sequence is 13 residues long. The germline gives CDR1 LNHDA, CDR2 SQIVND (reference sequence). The ends were cut back, 5 bases at V and 3 bases at J, with 11 bases in the middle. Sequenced material: blood. This clonotype was obtained from a man aged 25 to 40 in good health. The V and J genes are TRBV19 and TRBJ2-7, with unresolved D. CDR3 residues: CASSLRAFYEQYF. Here the CDR3 DNA reads TGTGCCAGTAGTCTTCGGGCCTTCTACGAGCAGTACTTC.